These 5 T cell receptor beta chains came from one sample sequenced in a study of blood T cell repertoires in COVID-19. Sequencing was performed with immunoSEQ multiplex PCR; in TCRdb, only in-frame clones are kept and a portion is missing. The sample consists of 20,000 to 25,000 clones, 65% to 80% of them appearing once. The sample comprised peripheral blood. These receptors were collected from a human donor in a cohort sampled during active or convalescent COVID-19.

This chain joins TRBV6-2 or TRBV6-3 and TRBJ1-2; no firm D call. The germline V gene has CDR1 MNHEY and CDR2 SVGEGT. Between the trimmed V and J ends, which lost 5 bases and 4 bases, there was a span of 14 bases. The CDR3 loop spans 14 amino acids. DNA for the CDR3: TGTGCCAGCAGTGACGCTCGGACTCTCTATGGCTACACCTTC. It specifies CASSDARTLYGYTF.

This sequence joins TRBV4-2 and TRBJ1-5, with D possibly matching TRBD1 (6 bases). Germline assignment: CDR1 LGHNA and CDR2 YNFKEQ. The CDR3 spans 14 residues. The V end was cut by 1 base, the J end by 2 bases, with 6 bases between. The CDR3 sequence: CASSQGQGNQPQHF. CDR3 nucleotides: TGTGCCAGCAGCCAAGGACAGGGCAATCAGCCCCAGCATTTT.

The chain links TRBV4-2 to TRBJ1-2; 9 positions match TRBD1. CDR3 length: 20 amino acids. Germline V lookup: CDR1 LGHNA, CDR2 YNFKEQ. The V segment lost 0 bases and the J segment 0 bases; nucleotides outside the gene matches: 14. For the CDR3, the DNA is TGTGCCAGCAGCCAAGAGTACGCTTGGGGGACAGGGAGGACTAACTATGGCTACACCTTC. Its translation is CASSQEYAWGTGRTNYGYTF.

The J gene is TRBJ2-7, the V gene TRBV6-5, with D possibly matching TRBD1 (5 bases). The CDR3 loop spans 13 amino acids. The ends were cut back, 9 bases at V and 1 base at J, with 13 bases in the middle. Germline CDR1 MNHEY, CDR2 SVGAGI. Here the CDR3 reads CASGRAFSYEQYF. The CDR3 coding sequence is TGTGCCAGTGGCAGGGCCTTTTCCTACGAGCAGTACTTC.

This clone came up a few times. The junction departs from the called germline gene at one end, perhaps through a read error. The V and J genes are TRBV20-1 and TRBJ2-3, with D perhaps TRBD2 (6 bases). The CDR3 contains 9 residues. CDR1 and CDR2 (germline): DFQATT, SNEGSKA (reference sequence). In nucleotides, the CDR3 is TGCAGTGCTTGGAAGAGACTAGTTTTT. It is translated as CSAWKRLVF.